This TCR beta chain was retrieved from a study of shared clonotypes between healthy human individuals. Germline lookup yields CDR1 SGHDT and CDR2 YYEEEE. Trimming cost V 5 bases and J 2 bases; bases outside gene matches: 6. The CDR3 extends over 15 amino acids. Study observations and caveats: Relative to clonotypes present in all four donors, those not shared had lower generation probabilities.

As to this clone: Its antigen is currently unknown.

At the deep level, the assay was run. Assay: immunoSEQ multiplex PCR; the TCRdb copy retains only in-frame clones and omits some. The sample carries about 2 million clones, about 95% recorded once. The receptor's source is a man younger than 35 in good health. The rearrangement links TRBV5-6 to TRBJ1-1; 10 positions agree with TRBD1. The sequenced sample consisted of naive CD4+ T cells sorted from blood. As to subset: CD45RA+ positively selected. The CDR3 DNA follows: TGTGCCAGCAGGTCAGACAGGGGGCGAAACACTGAAGCTTTCTTT. Translating gives CASRSDRGRNTEAFF.